A selection of T cell receptor beta chains follows, all from one sample in a study of T cells in Graves' hyperthyroidism and ophthalmopathy. TCRdb recomputed calls from the multiplex PCR reads with MiXCR, one row per CDR3 protein. Among 400,000 to 500,000 distinct CDR3 sequences listed, about 15% were seen once. Sequences were obtained from blood. These receptors came from a man aged 18 to 30 with Graves' ophthalmopathy. CDR3s include the opening cysteine and the closing phenylalanine or tryptophan. Fields, in order: V gene, clone size, J gene, D gene, CDR3 DNA, CDR3 protein. The D gene is left open where the match is weak. Size tells how often a clone was seen (once, few, many) or the class of an expanded clone, and some rows leave it out.

V: TRBV2
size: many
J: TRBJ2-5
D: -
DNA: TGTGCCAGCAGTGACCCGGGACTCCCCCACGAGACCCAGTACTTC
CDR3: CASSDPGLPHETQYF

V: TRBV10-3
size: many
J: TRBJ2-6
D: TRBD1
DNA: TGTGCCATCGCGACAGGGCCTGGGGCCAACGTCCTGACTTTC
CDR3: CAIATGPGANVLTF

V: TRBV20-1
size: many
J: TRBJ2-3
D: -
DNA: TGCAGTGCTAGAGACAGGAGCACAGATACGCAGTATTTT
CDR3: CSARDRSTDTQYF

V: TRBV12-3/TRBV12-4
size: many
J: TRBJ2-3
D: -
DNA: TGTGCCAGCGACCAGGGGGGCGCAGATACGCAGTATTTT
CDR3: CASDQGGADTQYF

V: TRBV3-1
size: many
J: TRBJ1-5
D: -
DNA: TGTGCCAGCAGCCAAGTTGCTGAAACAAATCAGCCCCAGCATTTT
CDR3: CASSQVAETNQPQHF

V: TRBV7-2
size: many
J: TRBJ2-1
D: -
DNA: TGTGCCAGCAGTACCGAACGGGGCTCCTACAATGAGCAGTTCTTC
CDR3: CASSTERGSYNEQFF

V: TRBV6-2/TRBV6-3
size: -
J: TRBJ2-7
D: -
DNA: TGTGCCAGCGGTCCCGCCAATGAGCAGTACTTC
CDR3: CASGPANEQYF

V: TRBV11-1
size: many
J: TRBJ2-7
D: -
DNA: TGTGCCAGCAGCTTAGACGGCCACAGAGAGCAGTACTTC
CDR3: CASSLDGHREQYF

V: TRBV6-1
size: many
J: TRBJ1-3
D: -
DNA: TGTGCCAGCATTCGAGGCGCTAGTGGACTGTCTGGAAACACCATATATTTT
CDR3: CASIRGASGLSGNTIYF

V: TRBV7-8
size: -
J: TRBJ1-5
D: TRBD1
DNA: TGTGCCAGCAGCGATCAGGGGGCGGGGAGCAATCAGCCCCAGCATTTT
CDR3: CASSDQGAGSNQPQHF

V: TRBV6-5
size: -
J: TRBJ2-7
D: TRBD2
DNA: TGTGCCAGCAGTCACTCCCCGGGACTAGCAGTCGAGCAGTACTTC
CDR3: CASSHSPGLAVEQYF

V: TRBV20-1
size: many
J: TRBJ2-3
D: TRBD2
DNA: TGCAGTGCTCGGCGGGGGGCGGGGGAGACAGATACGCAGTATTTT
CDR3: CSARRGAGETDTQYF

V: TRBV10-2
size: -
J: TRBJ2-4
D: TRBD1
DNA: TGCGCCAGCAGGGACAGGGTGCTAGCCAAAAACATTCAGTACTTC
CDR3: CASRDRVLAKNIQYF

V: TRBV6-1
size: many
J: TRBJ2-1
D: TRBD2
DNA: TGTGCCAGCAGTCCATTAGCGGGAGGCTACAATGAGCAGTTCTTC
CDR3: CASSPLAGGYNEQFF

V: TRBV20-1
size: -
J: TRBJ1-6
D: -
DNA: TGCAGTGCTAGGCAGCGGAGCGCGGGGCCCCTCCACTTT
CDR3: CSARQRSAGPLHF

V: TRBV30
size: many
J: TRBJ2-1
D: -
DNA: TGTGCCTGGTTACAGGTGAGCTCCTACAATGAGCAGTTCTTC
CDR3: CAWLQVSSYNEQFF

V: TRBV7-9
size: many
J: TRBJ2-4
D: TRBD2
DNA: TGTGCCAGCAGCCACTGGACTAGCGGGGTTATCATTCAGTACTTC
CDR3: CASSHWTSGVIIQYF

V: TRBV6-1
size: few
J: TRBJ1-1
D: -
DNA: TGTGCCAGCAGGGATCTATTCAATGACAGGATAGCCACTGAAGCTTTCTTT
CDR3: CASRDLFNDRIATEAFF

V: TRBV6-1
size: few
J: TRBJ1-2
D: TRBD1
DNA: TGTGCCAGCAGTCGGGACAGCCCTAACTATGGCTACACCTTC
CDR3: CASSRDSPNYGYTF

V: TRBV6-6
size: many
J: TRBJ2-7
D: TRBD2
DNA: TGTGCCAGCAGTTACTCGACGGCGGGGGGGTATTACGAGCAGTACTTC
CDR3: CASSYSTAGGYYEQYF

V: TRBV20-1
size: many
J: TRBJ2-3
D: -
DNA: TGCAGTGCTAGAGATCAAGGCGCTAGCTGGGCAGATACGCAGTATTTT
CDR3: CSARDQGASWADTQYF

V: TRBV15
size: -
J: TRBJ2-5
D: -
DNA: TGTGCCACCAGCAGAGATTTGTCGGGATCGGGAGAGACCCAGTACTTC
CDR3: CATSRDLSGSGETQYF

V: TRBV3-1
size: many
J: TRBJ1-2
D: -
DNA: TGTGCCAGCAGCCAAGTCCTAACTAACATCTGGGGTCGTGGCTACACCTTC
CDR3: CASSQVLTNIWGRGYTF

V: TRBV6-2/TRBV6-3
size: many
J: TRBJ1-4
D: -
DNA: TGTGCCAGCAGTTTCTACACACAGGGAAATGAAAAACTGTTTTTT
CDR3: CASSFYTQGNEKLFF

V: TRBV7-9
size: few
J: TRBJ2-1
D: -
DNA: TGTGCCAGCAGCTTGATCGTTGACAGGCCCTACAATGAGCAGTTCTTC
CDR3: CASSLIVDRPYNEQFF

V: TRBV28
size: many
J: TRBJ1-5
D: -
DNA: TGTGCCAGCAGTTTATGGCAGGGGATCGGTCAGCCCCAGCATTTT
CDR3: CASSLWQGIGQPQHF

V: TRBV27
size: many
J: TRBJ2-7
D: TRBD1
DNA: TGTGCCAGCAGACCAGGGGGCTCAACCTACGAGCAGTACTTC
CDR3: CASRPGGSTYEQYF

V: TRBV5-5
size: once
J: TRBJ2-7
D: -
DNA: TGTGCCAGCAGCCCTGGGCAGGGGTACTACGGGCAGTACTTC
CDR3: CASSPGQGYYGQYF

V: TRBV27
size: many
J: TRBJ2-5
D: TRBD2
DNA: TGTGCCAGCAGTATACTAGCGGGGGGATTCGGGACCCAGTACTTC
CDR3: CASSILAGGFGTQYF

V: TRBV19
size: once
J: TRBJ1-3
D: TRBD1
DNA: TGTGCCAGTAGTATGGGCCCCCATGGGTCAAGACAGGGCCTGAGTGGAAACACCATATATTTT
CDR3: CASSMGPHGSRQGLSGNTIYF

V: TRBV20-1
size: many
J: TRBJ2-3
D: TRBD2
DNA: TGCAGTGCTAGGGGACTAGCGAACACAGATACGCAGTATTTT
CDR3: CSARGLANTDTQYF

V: TRBV19
size: few
J: TRBJ2-1
D: -
DNA: TGTGCCAGTACCTCAAGCGGGTCTGAGTACAATGAGCAGTTCTTC
CDR3: CASTSSGSEYNEQFF

V: TRBV11-2
size: many
J: TRBJ2-7
D: -
DNA: TGTGCCAGCAGCTTAAAAGGCAGCTACGAGCAGTACTTC
CDR3: CASSLKGSYEQYF

V: TRBV29-1
size: many
J: TRBJ2-1
D: -
DNA: TGCAGCGTTGAAGCGCTAGCGAACGATGAGCAGTTCTTC
CDR3: CSVEALANDEQFF

V: TRBV24-1
size: many
J: TRBJ1-5
D: -
DNA: TGTGCCACCAGTGGCCGGGGGACATATAGCAATCAGCCCCAGCATTTT
CDR3: CATSGRGTYSNQPQHF

V: TRBV3-1
size: many
J: TRBJ2-2
D: -
DNA: TGTGCCAGCAGCCAAGTGGACAACACCGGGGAGCTGTTTTTT
CDR3: CASSQVDNTGELFF

V: TRBV5-1
size: many
J: TRBJ2-5
D: TRBD1
DNA: TGCGCCAGCAGCCCCGGGACAGGGTTCCAAGAGACCCAGTACTTC
CDR3: CASSPGTGFQETQYF

V: TRBV6-5
size: many
J: TRBJ1-1
D: -
DNA: TGTGCCAGCAGTTACTCGCAGGGTGCGAACACTGAAGCTTTCTTT
CDR3: CASSYSQGANTEAFF

V: TRBV4-1
size: -
J: TRBJ1-5
D: -
DNA: TGCGCCAGCAGCCAGTATCACAGGGATGGCCAGCCCCAGCATTTT
CDR3: CASSQYHRDGQPQHF

V: TRBV10-2
size: few
J: TRBJ1-4
D: TRBD1
DNA: TGCGCCAGCAGAACAGGGGGTTCGGAAAAACTGTTTTTT
CDR3: CASRTGGSEKLFF

V: TRBV12-3/TRBV12-4
size: many
J: TRBJ2-7
D: -
DNA: TGTGCCAGCGGAACTGGCAGGGGCCTTGTCGAGCAGTACTTC
CDR3: CASGTGRGLVEQYF

V: TRBV6-2/TRBV6-3
size: many
J: TRBJ1-1
D: -
DNA: TGTGCCAGCAGGGCCCGGGTAGATGAAGCTTTCTTT
CDR3: CASRARVDEAFF

V: TRBV29-1
size: -
J: TRBJ1-1
D: -
DNA: TGCAGCGTGTTGGTAGCAAACACTGAAGCTTTCTTT
CDR3: CSVLVANTEAFF

V: TRBV6-1
size: many
J: TRBJ2-1
D: -
DNA: TGTGCCAGCAGGACCGCACAGGAAAGAGTCTCCTACAATGAGCAGTTCTTC
CDR3: CASRTAQERVSYNEQFF

V: TRBV30
size: many
J: TRBJ2-3
D: TRBD2
DNA: TGTGCCTGGAGGACTAGCGGGGATGATACGCAGTATTTT
CDR3: CAWRTSGDDTQYF